This T cell receptor beta chain was identified during a study of blood T cells in healthy people across ages. Study results and caveats: Long-lived donors exceeded aged donors in naive CD4+ cells and diversity.

The CDR3 sequence is 14 residues long. V gave up 0 bases and J gave up 3 bases, with 9 bases separating them. Germline V CDR1 and CDR2: SGDLS, YYNGEE. This clonotype has a count of ten or more. Its antigen is unknown. The use of a sample-barcoded 5' primer and a J-beta primer mix characterized a second PCR of roughly 6 to 11 cycles. Every cDNA molecule carried a tag from a template-switch adaptor bearing 12 random nucleotides. TCRdb reprocessed the 5' RACE reads via MiXCR and lists one record per CDR3 protein. Of around 1,000,000 distinct CDR3 sequences detected, approximately 25% appear once; the ten largest clones hold around 0.75%. Every sample gave at least 5 micrograms of total RNA when it was extracted. The sample was also reused in another study, on T cells of mothers and their children.

The rearrangement joins TRBV9 to TRBJ2-5, with D perhaps assigned TRBD1 or TRBD2 (5 bases each). This clonotype originated in a girl under 10 years old in good health. The sample consisted of blood. As DNA, the CDR3 is TGTGCCAGCAGCGTAGGAGGGGCCGAAGAGACCCAGTACTTC. It translates to CASSVGGAEETQYF.